The sequence of this TCR beta chain was determined in a study of spatial heterogeneity in lung cancer. This CDR3 spans 14 amino acids. Germline-derived CDR1 and CDR2 are LGHDT and YNNKEL (reference sequence). V was trimmed by 0 bases and J by 6 bases, leaving 11 bases between them. Time point indicated: sample taken at primary tumor resection. In TCRdb, the 5' RACE reads were re-called with MiXCR into one record per CDR3 protein. The sample contains 30,000 to 45,000 distinct CDR3 sequences, less than 9.5% of which appear only once. The V and J genes are TRBV3-1 and TRBJ1-1; D gene uncertain. The TCR sequence derives from a female donor with early-stage non-small cell lung cancer. The sequencing here drew on PBMCs, taken at surgery. The CDR3 DNA follows: TGTGCCAGCAGCCAAGAAGGGAGGAGGGCTGAAGCTTTCTTT. It codes for CASSQEGRRAEAFF. The entire variable domain, with the rest obtained from reference TRBV3-1 and TRBJ1-1, is as follows: DTAVSQTPKYLVTQMGNDKSIKCEQNLGHDTMYWYKQDSKKFLKIMFSYNNKELIINETVPNRFSPKSPDKAHLNLHINSLELGDSAVYFCASSQEGRRAEAFFGQGTRLTVV.